This T cell receptor beta chain was captured in a study of cytomegalovirus exposure and HLA in healthy donors. Whole-study findings and limits: It was reported in a later analysis that an Asian-associated ancestry cluster showed fewer N-insertions than the 666-donor mean. V segments that were indistinguishable, TRBV6-2 and TRBV6-3 among them, were omitted from analysis. Most CMV-associated TCR beta chains appeared HLA-restricted in a later analysis.

Donors were nominally healthy when sampled, though unrecorded immune exposures were likely. The CDR3 totals 16 residues. With 0 bases removed from V and 4 bases from J, the gap between germline ends came to 15 bases. CDR1 SGHNT and CDR2 YYREEE come from the germline V gene (reference sequence). Primers included in the PCR were 60 Vbeta and 13 Jbeta primers. Generated by immunoSEQ multiplex PCR, the TCRdb table keeps only in-frame clones and is missing some. The sample carries some 190,000 clones, roughly 80% recorded once. Of note for this clone: Its antigen remains unknown.

Sequenced: PBMCs. This receptor was identified in a girl aged 10 to 17 in good health and CMV-seropositive. This chain uses TRBV5-4 with TRBJ2-3, with D tentatively TRBD2 (6 bases). CDR3 loop: CASSLGGSGVADTQYF. Here the CDR3 DNA reads TGTGCCAGCAGCTTGGGGGGATCGGGAGTAGCAGATACGCAGTATTTT. The entire variable domain, with the rest obtained from reference TRBV5-4 and TRBJ2-3, is as follows: ETGVTQSPTHLIKTRGQQVTLRCSSQSGHNTVSWYQQALGQGPQFIFQYYREEENGRGNFPPRFSGLQFPNYSSELNVNALELDDSALYLCASSLGGSGVADTQYFGPGTRLTVL.